Listed here is a single TCR beta chain. This clonotype showed up many times. Its antigen specificity is not known. Per-base qualities were not stored, and no clone one base away is much larger. The germline V gene encodes CDR1 MDHEN and CDR2 SYDVKM. From its cysteine to its phenylalanine, the CDR3 spans 16 amino acids. Only CDR3 DNA is held: 48 bases, read in frame from base 1. The junction carries 16 bases between V and J, which are trimmed by 4 bases and 2 bases respectively. The TCR beta CDR3 regions were amplified from the RNA transcripts. The first round of RT-PCR for the TCR CDR3 was performed with the HTBI primer set and the Qiagen OneStep RT-PCR kit. The libraries were constructed in a second round of multiplex PCR and then size-selected and purified. Libraries were sequenced paired-end with 100 bp reads on an Illumina HiSeq2000. Regarding the original processing steps: SOAPnuke was used to process the raw data, throwing out any read that contained adapters or uncalled bases, had a mean Phred below 15, or lacked an exact constant-primer or identifier match. High-quality paired reads were merged using COPE v1.2.5, and each unique nucleotide sequence was defined as a clonotype. MiTCR v1.1 was used to align clonotypes to the IMGT TRBV, TRBD and TRBJ reference segments. Analysis was restricted to V-J combinations with a frequency above 0.0001, which covered roughly 99% of repertoires. The TCS score was defined as the ratio of F50 (clonal expansion) to E x V (chaos), calculated using BLOSUM62-based TCRdist between CDR3 peptides within each V-J. Welch's t-statistics and random forest reduced around 550 V-J features to 13, which were used in a naive Bayes classifier (R e1071). The public reads were reprocessed in TCRdb via fastp at Q25 and MiXCR, keeping in-frame beta chains. CDR3 protein sequences are deduplicated, and each keeps its most common genes and DNA. None of the V and J calls come from the authors' own analysis; TCRdb made them. Recorded for this sample are around 520,000 distinct CDR3 sequences; around 15% of them occurred a single time. About 15% of the sample comes from the top ten.

Stable Graves' hyperthyroidism was defined as no progression to ophthalmopathy during 18 months of follow-up. The hyperthyroidism patients were between 18 and 65 years old and newly diagnosed, with a disease duration of less than 2 months. Any patient with an uncontrolled infection, another autoimmune disease, pregnancy or lactation was excluded. Clinical symptoms, serum thyroxine and TRAb, thyroid ultrasound, and orbital computed tomography formed the basis for the diagnoses. Ficoll-Paque density gradient centrifugation was used to isolate PBMCs from around 9.1 ml of fresh peripheral blood. Total RNA was extracted using Trizol reagent, and RNA quality was assessed on an Agilent 2100 Bioanalyzer. This sample is drawn from a study of T cells in Graves' hyperthyroidism and ophthalmopathy (dated by TCRdb to 2018 to 2020). At the level of the whole study: Peripheral blood was collected at initial diagnosis, before any treatment. Prospective prediction of ophthalmopathy was tested in an independent validation cohort consisting of some 19 hyperthyroidism patients and over 15 patients who later progressed to ophthalmopathy. For training and testing, the 80 to 100 patients in the discovery cohort were randomly divided in a 7:3 ratio. The study also compared thyroid tissue and blood T-cell repertoires from more than five Graves' hyperthyroidism patients. To identify TCR V-J signatures that set the groups apart, the researchers used a discovery cohort of about a hundred patients, made up of under 50 with Graves' ophthalmopathy and some 56 with stable Graves' hyperthyroidism. According to the paper, TCR Vbeta CDR3 sequencing was carried out on about 140 peripheral blood samples, which came from about 45 ophthalmopathy, roughly 75 hyperthyroidism and about 17 progressor patients. After blood sampling, hyperthyroidism patients were treated with methimazole at a starting dose of 30 mg daily, and ophthalmopathy patients were treated with high-dose intravenous methylprednisolone.

Summary of the overall study and its limitations: Most expanded thyroid clonotypes (frequency above 0.001) were also found in blood, which suggests that blood repertoires may mirror thyroid immune responses. During validation, the model predicted progression to ophthalmopathy a median of approximately six months ahead of onset, with around 71% sensitivity and more than 72% specificity. Ophthalmopathy was separated from stable hyperthyroidism by a 13 V-J signature model, with 87.88% sensitivity and about 81% specificity obtained in cross-validation and 80%/75% obtained in testing. Sample size was not statistically predetermined, and investigators were not blinded to group allocation.

The receptor chain draws on TRBV28 and TRBJ2-3; a weak D assignment points to TRBD2 (6 bases agree). Sequencing used blood. The receptor was isolated from a woman in her forties with Graves' hyperthyroidism. At the DNA level, the sequence is TGTGCCAGCAGTTCGGGCGGCGGGATTAACACAGATACGCAGTATTTT. It specifies CASSSGGGINTDTQYF.